The rows below give T cell receptor beta chains drawn from one sample of a study of identical twins. Each CDR3 protein is one row after TCRdb ran MiXCR on the 5' RACE reads. The table shows just under 650,000 distinct CDR3 sequences, with about 7.6% occurring only once. A further study also used this sample, focusing on yellow fever vaccine responses in identical twins.

The sample consisted of PBMCs. The receptors derive from a young woman in good health. Each CDR3 is given with its conserved first and last residue. D genes are given only for firm matches. Rows give clone size only sometimes, using once, few, many, or a class for an expanded clone.

size	V	D	J	DNA	CDR3
.	TRBV14	.	TRBJ2-1	TGTGCCAGCAGCCAAGTTTGGACCTACCACCTCCATGAGCAGTTCTTC	CASSQVWTYHLHEQFF
few	TRBV24-1	TRBD1	TRBJ2-5	TGTGCCACCAGTGATTTAGGCAGGGGGGAGACCCAGTACTTC	CATSDLGRGETQYF
many	TRBV6-2/TRBV6-3	TRBD1	TRBJ2-1	TGTGCCAGCTACCAGGGGGCCCCCTACAATGAGCAGTTCTTC	CASYQGAPYNEQFF
.	TRBV20-1	.	TRBJ2-2	TGCAGTGTCCCGGGACTCTTGAACACCGGGGAGCTGTTTTTT	CSVPGLLNTGELFF
many	TRBV10-3	.	TRBJ2-1	TGTGCCATCAGTGAGCCCTACAATGAGCAGTTCTTC	CAISEPYNEQFF
many	TRBV7-3	.	TRBJ2-3	TGTGCCAGCAGCGACGAGGGGGGTACAGATACGCAGTATTTT	CASSDEGGTDTQYF
few	TRBV19	TRBD1	TRBJ2-5	TGTGCCAGTAGTATAGGACAGGGCGAAGGGACCCAGTACTTC	CASSIGQGEGTQYF
.	TRBV5-4	TRBD2	TRBJ2-1	TGTGCCAGCAGCTTCAGCGGGAAGAGCTCCTACAATGAGCAGTTCTTC	CASSFSGKSSYNEQFF
many	TRBV3-1	.	TRBJ1-4	TGTGCCAGCAGCCCCCCCGGGGGGCGCGGTGAAAAACTGTTTTTT	CASSPPGGRGEKLFF
many	TRBV7-9	TRBD1	TRBJ2-3	TGTGCCAGCACCGAAACAGGGGTTGCAGATACGCAGTATTTT	CASTETGVADTQYF
few	TRBV5-1	.	TRBJ2-2	TGCGCCAGCAGCTTCCAGGGGTCCGGGGAGCTGTTTTTT	CASSFQGSGELFF
.	TRBV3-1	TRBD1	TRBJ2-1	TGTGCCAGCAGCCAAGATGGGACAGGTGAAGAGCAGTTCTTC	CASSQDGTGEEQFF
few	TRBV29-1	TRBD1	TRBJ2-7	TGCAGCGTTAGGGACAGCTCAACGCGCGAGCAGTACTTC	CSVRDSSTREQYF
many	TRBV11-2	.	TRBJ1-6	TGTGCCAGCAGCTTAGCAGTCGCCGATTCACCCCTCCACTTT	CASSLAVADSPLHF
many	TRBV6-1	.	TRBJ2-1	TGTGCCAGCAGTCTGGGGGCTGAAAGCTACAATGAGCAGTTCTTC	CASSLGAESYNEQFF
.	TRBV27	.	TRBJ2-1	TGTGCCAGCAGTTTATCTGCGGGTTTAGGGAATGAGCAGTTCTTC	CASSLSAGLGNEQFF
few	TRBV12-3/TRBV12-4	TRBD2	TRBJ2-2	TGTGCCAGCAGCCTGGGGGTAGCGGGAGGGTCCGGGGAGCTGTTTTTT	CASSLGVAGGSGELFF
.	TRBV3-1	.	TRBJ1-4	TGTGCCAGCAGCCAAGCCCTCAGGGCTAATGAAAAACTGTTTTTT	CASSQALRANEKLFF
.	TRBV9	.	TRBJ1-2	TGTGCCAGCAGCGTAGTATCAGGCGGTGGCTACACCTTC	CASSVVSGGGYTF
.	TRBV10-3	.	TRBJ2-2	TGTGCCATCAGTGGGAACCGGGAGAACACCGGGGAGCTGTTTTTT	CAISGNRENTGELFF
many	TRBV2	.	TRBJ1-2	TGTGCCAGCAGTCCACAGGGATCCTATGGCTACACCTTC	CASSPQGSYGYTF
.	TRBV5-6	.	TRBJ1-5	TGTGCCAGCAGCGTGGACAATCAGCCCCAGCATTTT	CASSVDNQPQHF
few	TRBV24-1	.	TRBJ2-1	TGTGCCACCAGTGACCCCCGATTGCGAGGGTTCAATGAGCAGTTCTTC	CATSDPRLRGFNEQFF
many	TRBV3-1	.	TRBJ2-2	TGTGCCAGCAGCCAAGAAGAGTTGGGAAGCTCTCCGAACACCGGGGAGCTGTTTTTT	CASSQEELGSSPNTGELFF
many	TRBV5-1	.	TRBJ2-5	TGCGCCAGCAGCTTGGATTGGGGGAGAGAGACCCAGTACTTC	CASSLDWGRETQYF
.	TRBV20-1	TRBD1	TRBJ1-2	TGCAGTGCTAGAGGTGTCTCAGGGGGATATGGCTACACCTTC	CSARGVSGGYGYTF
many	TRBV7-6	.	TRBJ2-7	TGTGCCAGCAGTCGATTGACAGTCGGCTCGGGGTACTACGAGCAGTACTTC	CASSRLTVGSGYYEQYF
many	TRBV12-3/TRBV12-4	TRBD2	TRBJ2-5	TGTGCCACCCGAGCGGTAGCGGGAATCCAAGAGACCCAGTACTTC	CATRAVAGIQETQYF
.	TRBV28	TRBD1	TRBJ2-7	TGTGCCAGCAGTTTTTCTAGTGGACAGGGAATCCCGACCTACGAGCAGTACTTC	CASSFSSGQGIPTYEQYF
few	TRBV5-1	.	TRBJ2-5	TGCGCCAGCAGCCTGCCACAAGGGACCCAGTACTTC	CASSLPQGTQYF
.	TRBV5-6	.	TRBJ2-1	TGTGCCAGCAGCTTTAGGCTCACAGGGGGAGGGAATGAGCAGTTCTTC	CASSFRLTGGGNEQFF
.	TRBV12-3/TRBV12-4	TRBD2	TRBJ2-2	TGTGCCAGCAGTCCCTTAGCGGGAGCCGGGGAGCTGTTTTTT	CASSPLAGAGELFF
many	TRBV24-1	TRBD1	TRBJ2-3	TGTGCCACCACCCAAGGGACAGGGGGCGCAGATACGCAGTATTTT	CATTQGTGGADTQYF
many	TRBV9	TRBD1	TRBJ2-1	TGTGCCAGCAGCGTAGCTCCAGGGGGCAAGAATGAGCAGTTCTTC	CASSVAPGGKNEQFF
many	TRBV11-2	.	TRBJ1-1	TGTGCCAGCAGCTTAGTGGCCAGGGCTGGGGGCACTGAAGCTTTCTTT	CASSLVARAGGTEAFF
few	TRBV5-6	.	TRBJ2-1	TGTGCCAGCACCACGACAGTCCATAATGAGCAGTTCTTC	CASTTTVHNEQFF
few	TRBV24-1	TRBD2	TRBJ2-5	TGTGCCACCAGTGACCCAGCGGGGGGGTTTCGAGAGACCCAGTACTTC	CATSDPAGGFRETQYF
few	TRBV29-1	.	TRBJ1-1	TGCAGCGTTGGGGGCATAACTGAAGCTTTCTTT	CSVGGITEAFF
.	TRBV11-1	TRBD2	TRBJ2-1	TGTGCCAGCAGCTTAGGGGGGATTAGCGGGAGGGCCTACAATGAGCAGTTCTTC	CASSLGGISGRAYNEQFF
.	TRBV4-1	TRBD1	TRBJ2-3	TGCGCCAGCAGCCTCGGACAGGGCGGCCCAGATACGCAGTATTTT	CASSLGQGGPDTQYF
many	TRBV11-2	TRBD1	TRBJ2-3	TGTGCCAGCAGCTTAGGTGTGGGGCAGGGGGCAACAGATACGCAGTATTTT	CASSLGVGQGATDTQYF